The 6 T cell receptor beta chains given below trace back to one sample, sequenced in a study of blood T cell repertoires in COVID-19. TCRdb keeps only in-frame clones here, not all; method: immunoSEQ multiplex PCR. The sample carries around 300,000 clones, over 70% recorded once. The sample consisted of peripheral blood. These receptor sequences come from a man aged 25 to 40 with active or convalescent COVID-19.

This rearrangement joins TRBV7-6 to TRBJ2-1; 10 bases are a match to TRBD2. The J segment lost 3 bases and the V segment lost 1 base, leaving 3 bases of the junction unmatched. Germline loops: CDR1 SGHVS, CDR2 FNYEAQ. The CDR3 spans 16 residues. For the CDR3, the DNA is TGTGCCAGCAGCTTAGGATCTAGCGGGGGCTACAATGAGCAGTTCTTC. Protein product: CASSLGSSGGYNEQFF.

The chain has TRBV18 and TRBJ2-1; TRBD2 matches 13 bases. This CDR3 is 13 amino acids long. Germline V gene data show CDR1 as KGHSH and CDR2 as LQKENI. The V gene end was trimmed by 3 bases and the J gene end by 15 bases; junction bases not matched to a gene: 5. DNA for the CDR3: TGTGCCAGCTCACCCACTAGCGGGAGGGCCTCGTTCTTC. Its protein is CASSPTSGRASFF.

The V call is TRBV9, the J call TRBJ1-2, with TRBD1 identical over 7 bases. The CDR3 contains 14 residues. Germline trimming cut 4 bases from V and 4 bases from J; bases unmatched to any gene: 7. The germline V gene has CDR1 SGDLS and CDR2 YYNGEE. CDR3 DNA: TGTGCCAGCAGCCAGGGGGGTGGTTTCTATGGCTACACCTTC. This gives the protein CASSQGGGFYGYTF. Complete variable domain (other parts from reference TRBV9 and TRBJ1-2): DSGVTQTPKHLITATGQRVTLRCSPRSGDLSVYWYQQSLDQGLQFLIQYYNGEERAKGNILERFSAQQFPDLHSELNLSSLELGDSALYFCASSQGGGFYGYTFGSGTRLTVV.

The chain has TRBV9 and TRBJ2-7, with D maybe TRBD1 (6 bases). The V end lost 0 bases, the J end lost 1 base, and 14 bases lay between the germline ends. The CDR3 is 16 amino acids. Per the germline V gene, CDR1 is SGDLS and CDR2 is YYNGEE. CDR3 nucleotide sequence: TGTGCCAGCAGCGTAGTGCCCGGGACAAATTCCTACGAGCAGTACTTC. Amino acid sequence: CASSVVPGTNSYEQYF.

The rearrangement joins TRBV4-1 to TRBJ1-6; D gene unclear. This CDR3 region has 12 residues. In germline, CDR1 is MGHRA, CDR2 YSYEKL. Trimming pared 5 bases from V and 14 bases from J, leaving 13 bases between. This chain's CDR3 is CASSSGPQSLHF. CDR3 DNA: TGCGCCAGCAGCAGCGGGCCGCAGTCCCTCCACTTT.

This clone came up once. The chain joins TRBV10-1 to TRBJ1-6; D possibly corresponds to TRBD1 (5 bases). This CDR3 spans 16 amino acids. V was shortened by 8 bases and J by 5 bases, with 19 bases between the two germline ends. Germline V gene sequence: CDR1 WNHNN, CDR2 SYGVQD (reference sequence). CDR3 sequence (DNA): TGCGCCAGCCAACAACCTGGGGCGGCGAATAATTCACCCCTCCACTTT. It codes for CASQQPGAANNSPLHF.